This T cell receptor beta chain is from a study of pediatric ulcerative colitis. Clones were read by immunoSEQ multiplex PCR, and TCRdb kept only the in-frame ones, dropping some. The sample carries about 64,000 clones, roughly nine tenths recorded once. V shed 4 bases, J shed 3 bases, and the junction held 10 bases outside the gene matches. The CDR3 runs 17 residues. Germline V gene lookup returns CDR1 ENHRY and CDR2 SYGVKD. The source of this sequence is a boy younger than 18 with severe ulcerative colitis. This chain joins TRBV10-3 and TRBJ2-2; TRBD2 matches at 8 bases. The sample was blood. In DNA form, the CDR3 reads TGTGCCATCAGTGCTTTGCGGGAGGCCCTGTACACCGGGGAGCTGTTTTTT. This encodes CAISALREALYTGELFF.